There are a few counts of the clone carrying this T cell receptor (beta chain). This sample was taken from a study of early T cells in non-severe SARS-CoV-2 infection. From germline, CDR1 is SNHLY and CDR2 FYNNEI. Trimming pared 2 bases from V and 13 bases from J, leaving 12 bases between. The CDR3 loop spans 12 amino acids. Unique molecular identifiers were attached to individual cDNA molecules. Each CDR3 protein gets one entry after TCRdb re-called the 5' RACE reads with MiXCR. The sample lists tens of thousands of distinct CDR3 sequences; over 15% were seen once. This clonotype was sampled from an adult who was a healthcare worker with PCR-confirmed SARS-CoV-2 infection or an uninfected control (not recorded which). V is TRBV2 and J is TRBJ2-1; possibly TRBD1 for D (6 bases). Sequencing was performed on whole blood, taken at baseline. CDR3 sequence: CASSERTVVQFF. The CDR3 DNA reads as TGTGCCAGCAGTGAAAGGACAGTTGTTCAGTTCTTC. Combining the CDR3 with reference TRBV2 and TRBJ2-1 gives the whole variable domain EPEVTQTPSHQVTQMGQEVILRCVPISNHLYFYWYRQILGQKVEFLVSFYNNEISEKSEIFDDQFSVERPDGSNFTLKIRSTKLEDSAMYFCASSERTVVQFFGPGTRLTVL.